This record covers a single TCR beta chain. TCRdb analysed the RACE reads with MiXCR anew, one entry per CDR3 protein. This table has about 180,000 distinct CDR3 sequences, more than 25% appearing once. The sample originates from a study of human T cells and chemical hapten exposure. About the research overall: The scalp of each patient received a weekly diphenylcyclopropenone dose for the full approximately 25-week study.

Time point indicated: pre-sensitization, week 0. Treatment: therapeutic diphenylcyclopropenone sensitization with weekly scalp DPC. Patches went on only after blood had been drawn each time. The CDR3 is made up of 13 amino acids. Per the germline V gene, CDR1 is SQVTM and CDR2 is ANQGSEA. Losses at the gene ends were 5 bases for V and 2 bases for J; bases not matched to a gene: 4. This chain uses TRBV29-1 with TRBJ2-7; 9 bases are shared with TRBD2. This clonotype originated in a woman aged 25 to 39 with alopecia areata. Some clones in this sample may be carry-over from other donors' samples. Sequenced material: whole blood, taken in connection with sensitization to the hapten diphenylcyclopropenone (DPC). CDR3 coding DNA: TGCAGCGTTAGACTAGCGGCTCCCTACGAGCAGTACTTC. Translation: CSVRLAAPYEQYF.